The source of this T cell receptor beta chain is a study of shared clonotypes between healthy human individuals. Genomic DNA of each subset was evenly split across several immunoSEQ plates. Tens of thousands of T cell genomes, or roughly 320 ng DNA, went into unsorted PBMC replicate PCRs. TCRdb's copy holds only in-frame clones and misses some; the assay was immunoSEQ multiplex PCR. This sample carries 400,000 to 500,000 clones, 76% of them seen once, and the ten largest clones take 10% to 15%. Those who donated, Caucasian adults without exception, all lived in Nashville, Tennessee. This clone was picked up one time. Its specificity is not known. General study points: Sharing of clonotypes among donors was expected to vary with sequencing depth.

CDR1 KGHSH and CDR2 LQKENI come from the germline V gene. Trimming took 0 bases from V and 5 from J; bases not matched to a gene: 6. This CDR3 has 15 amino acids. The chain is built from TRBV18 and TRBJ2-7, with 8 bases that match TRBD2. The receptor comes from a woman aged 40 to 49 in good health. Some clones in this sample may be carry-over from other donors' samples. The specimen sequenced was PBMCs. CDR3 DNA: TGTGCCAGCTCACCACCTGGACTAGCCTTTAACGAGCAGTACTTC. Amino acids: CASSPPGLAFNEQYF.